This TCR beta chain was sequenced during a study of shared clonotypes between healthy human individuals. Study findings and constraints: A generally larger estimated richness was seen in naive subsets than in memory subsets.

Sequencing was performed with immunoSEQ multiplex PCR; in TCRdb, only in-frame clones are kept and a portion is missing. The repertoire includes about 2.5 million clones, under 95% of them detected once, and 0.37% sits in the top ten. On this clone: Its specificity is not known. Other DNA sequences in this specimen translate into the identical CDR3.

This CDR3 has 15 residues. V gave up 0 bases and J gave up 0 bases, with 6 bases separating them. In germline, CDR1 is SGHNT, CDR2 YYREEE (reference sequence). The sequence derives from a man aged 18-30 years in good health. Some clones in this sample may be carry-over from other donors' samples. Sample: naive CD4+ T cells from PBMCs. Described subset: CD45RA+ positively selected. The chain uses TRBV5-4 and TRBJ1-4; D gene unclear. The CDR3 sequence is CASSLGGATNEKLFF. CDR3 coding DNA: TGTGCCAGCAGCTTGGGCGGCGCAACTAATGAAAAACTGTTTTTT.